Below, 30 T cell receptor beta chains from the same sample are listed, as sequenced in a study of blood T cells in healthy people across ages. A sample-barcoded 5' primer and a J-beta primer mix were used in a second PCR of about 6 to 12 cycles. TCRdb itself ran the 5' RACE reads through MiXCR, one entry per CDR3 protein. The repertoire holds hundreds of thousands of distinct CDR3 sequences, with more than 55% as singletons. Source material: blood. These receptors were obtained from a man aged 40-49 years in good health.

This sequence joins TRBV7-3 and TRBJ1-5; D not certain. The germline CDR1 and CDR2 sequences are SGHTA and FQGTGA. The V and J ends lost 4 bases and 3 bases respectively, with 10 bases between them. The CDR3 consists of 14 residues. The CDR3 region is CASSSSWTNQPQHF. The DNA of the CDR3 is TGTGCCAGCAGCTCGTCGTGGACCAATCAGCCCCAGCATTTT.

This clonotype appeared many times. The chain's CDR3 is CSARAMDRDQQQYF. CDR3 coding DNA: TGCAGTGCTAGGGCAATGGACAGGGATCAACAGCAGTACTTC. The V gene is TRBV20-1, the J gene TRBJ2-5, with 8 bases that match TRBD1. The CDR3 sequence is 14 residues long. Germline-derived CDR1 and CDR2 are DFQATT and SNEGSKA (reference sequence). Losses at the gene ends were 3 bases for V and 11 bases for J; bases not matched to a gene: 14.

This clonotype was observed a single time. The rearrangement uses TRBV20-1 and TRBJ2-1; D perhaps matches TRBD1 (5 bases). The J call is uncertain, as TRBJ2-7 better fits the DNA end. Per the germline V gene, CDR1 is DFQATT and CDR2 is SNEGSKA (reference sequence). CDR3 length: 15 residues. The DNA for the CDR3 is TGCAGTGCCGCCCCGACAGAGAGCTCCTACAATGAGCAGTACTTC. Translated, it gives CSAAPTESSYNEQYF.

A few counts support this clonotype. V usage is TRBV25-1 and J usage is TRBJ2-2; D tentatively reads TRBD1 or TRBD2 (5 bases each). Germline lookup yields CDR1 MGHDK and CDR2 SYGVNS. CDR3 length: 14 amino acids. Between the trimmed V and J ends, which lost 6 bases and 4 bases, there was a span of 12 bases. CDR3 sequence reads: CASSAEGFTGELFF. DNA for the CDR3: TGTGCCAGCAGCGCAGAGGGGTTCACCGGGGAGCTGTTTTTT.

The rearrangement joins TRBV5-6 to TRBJ2-5; D is unclear. This CDR3 is built from 13 residues. V lost 4 bases, J lost 5 bases, and 12 bases lay in between. CDR1 and CDR2 from the germline V gene are SGHDT and YYEEEE. The CDR3 DNA sequence: TGTGCCAGCAGCCCCGCGGTCCGGGAGACCCAGTACTTC. This gives the protein CASSPAVRETQYF.

The CDR3 region is CASSDRDTNQPQHF. The CDR3 DNA sequence: TGTGCCAGCAGTGACCGGGACACCAATCAGCCCCAGCATTTT. V usage is TRBV6-5 and J usage is TRBJ1-5; D possibly corresponds to TRBD1 (6 bases). V gave up 5 bases and J gave up 3 bases, with 11 bases separating them. Germline V lookup: CDR1 MNHEY, CDR2 SVGAGI. The CDR3 totals 14 residues.

The V gene is TRBV9, the J gene TRBJ2-4; TRBD2 aligns across 9 bases. The CDR3 extends over 14 amino acids. Trimming cost V 2 bases and J 13 bases; bases outside gene matches: 10. Germline-derived CDR1 and CDR2 are SGDLS and YYNGEE. DNA of the CDR3: TGTGCCAGCAGCGTGCGGGAGGGCCCTGAGGAGCAGTACTTC. Translated: CASSVREGPEEQYF.

This chain uses TRBV6-5 with TRBJ2-3; D may be TRBD1 (6 bases). The CDR3 consists of 16 residues. V dropped 2 bases and J dropped 1 base, with 13 bases sitting between them. Germline V gene sequence: CDR1 MNHEY, CDR2 SVGAGI. CDR3 sequence: CASSYTRQAGTDTQYF. As DNA, the CDR3 is TGTGCCAGCAGTTACACAAGACAGGCTGGCACAGATACGCAGTATTTT.

The genes are TRBV12-3 or TRBV12-4 and TRBJ1-5, with TRBD1 identical over 9 bases. Trimming at V came to 6 bases and at J to 5 bases, leaving 5 bases not matched to a gene. There are 14 residues in the CDR3. The CDR3 reads CASRTDRGYQPQHF. The CDR3 bases are TGTGCCAGCAGGACGGACAGGGGATATCAGCCCCAGCATTTT.

The chain employs TRBV25-1 and TRBJ1-2; a possible D gene is TRBD1 (6 bases). This CDR3 spans 12 amino acids. Trimming shortened V by 2 bases and J by 8 bases, and 9 bases separated the two germline ends. Looked up from germline, CDR1 is MGHDK and CDR2 is SYGVNS. CDR3 in amino acids: CASSEGGRGYTF. In DNA form, the CDR3 reads TGTGCCAGCAGTGAAGGGGGCCGGGGCTACACCTTC.

The gene calls are TRBV7-2 and TRBJ2-4, with D possibly being TRBD1 (7 bases). The better agreement between TRBJ2-5 and the DNA end casts doubt on the J call. Germline V lookup: CDR1 SGHTA, CDR2 FQGNSA. The CDR3 loop spans 16 amino acids. The CDR3 reads CASSSDWAGGQETQYF. CDR3 DNA sequence: TGTGCCAGCAGCTCCGACTGGGCAGGGGGGCAAGAGACCCAGTACTTC.

The chain has TRBV5-1 and TRBJ1-1; 9 bases match TRBD1. The junction had 8 bases not matched to a gene; V was cut back by 7 bases and J by 4 bases. Per germline, CDR1 SGHRS and CDR2 YFSETQ. The CDR3 is 14 residues long. CDR3 sequence: CASCRDRVTTEAFF. The CDR3 DNA follows: TGCGCCAGCTGCCGGGACAGGGTAACCACTGAAGCTTTCTTT.

V and J are TRBV7-3 and TRBJ2-1; TRBD2 agrees at 12 bases. The CDR3 is 16 residues long. Germline values: CDR1 SGHTA, CDR2 FQGTGA. V shed 2 bases and J 5 bases; nucleotides not matched to a gene: 4. CDR3 sequence: CASSLPSGREHNEQFF. Here the CDR3 DNA reads TGTGCCAGCAGCTTACCTAGCGGGAGGGAGCACAATGAGCAGTTCTTC.

This clonotype turned up a few times. The J gene is TRBJ2-6, the V gene TRBV5-1; D uncertain. CDR3 size: 14 residues. CDR1 SGHRS and CDR2 YFSETQ come from the germline V gene. V was trimmed by 3 bases and J by 1 base, leaving 5 bases between them. The CDR3 DNA is TGCGCCAGCAGCTATGTTTCTGGGGCCAACGTCCTGACTTTC. Its protein is CASSYVSGANVLTF.

The chain links TRBV4-2 to TRBJ1-3; the match to TRBD1 covers 7 bases. With V trimmed by 4 bases and J by 3 bases, 3 bases remained unmatched. In germline, CDR1 is LGHNA, CDR2 YNFKEQ. The CDR3 is made up of 14 amino acids. The CDR3 protein is CASSRDSSGNTIYF. CDR3 sequence (DNA): TGTGCCAGCAGCCGGGACAGTAGTGGAAACACCATATATTTT.

The genes are TRBV7-9 and TRBJ1-1; D gene unclear. CDR3 size: 19 residues. The germline CDR1 and CDR2 sequences are SEHNR and FQNEAQ (reference sequence). V was cut by 4 bases and J by 0 bases, with 24 bases left in between. CDR3: CASSSQMSGYDPMNTEAFF. The CDR3 nucleotides are TGTGCCAGCAGCTCCCAGATGAGTGGGTACGACCCTATGAACACTGAAGCTTTCTTT.

The gene calls are TRBV11-2 and TRBJ2-5; 11 bases align to TRBD2. The CDR3 runs 15 residues. V was clipped by 1 base and J by 7 bases; unmatched bases: 5. Germline V gives CDR1 SGHAT, CDR2 FQNNGV. DNA of the CDR3: TGTGCCAGCAGCTTAGTTGGGACTAGCGGTTGGACCCAGTACTTC. Protein sequence: CASSLVGTSGWTQYF.

This clonotype came up a few times. CDR3 loop: CASSEAPGDSYEQYF. CDR3 DNA sequence: TGCGCCAGCTCCGAAGCCCCGGGGGATAGTTACGAGCAGTACTTC. This rearrangement joins TRBV5-1 to TRBJ2-7, with a possible D match to TRBD2 (6 bases). The germline gives CDR1 SGHRS, CDR2 YFSETQ. V shed 7 bases and J shed 4 bases, with 21 bases lying between them. The length of the CDR3 is 15 residues.

This clonotype has only a few counts. The CDR3 bases are TGTGCCAGCAGCCAAGGAGCCACCGCGCGAGAGACCCAGTACTTC. It is translated as CASSQGATARETQYF. The chain couples TRBV7-2 to TRBJ2-5; D remains ambiguous. Trimming removed 5 bases from V and 4 bases from J, with 17 bases in between. Germline V gene sequence: CDR1 SGHTA, CDR2 FQGNSA. CDR3 length: 15 amino acids.

J is TRBJ2-7 and V is TRBV3-1; the match to TRBD2 covers 10 bases. CDR1 and CDR2 from the germline V gene are LGHDT and YNNKEL (reference sequence). This CDR3 region has 15 residues. With 1 base clipped from V and 4 bases from J, the junction kept 4 bases outside the gene matches. The CDR3: CASSQVAGGIYEQYF. The CDR3 DNA reads TGTGCCAGCAGCCAAGTAGCGGGAGGAATTTACGAGCAGTACTTC.

This chain joins TRBV28 and TRBJ2-6; D unclear. The CDR3 length is 13 residues. Per the germline V gene, CDR1 is MDHEN and CDR2 is SYDVKM. V was trimmed by 8 bases and J by 0 bases, leaving 5 bases between them. The CDR3 spells CASERSGANVLTF. The CDR3 DNA is TGTGCCAGCGAGCGCTCTGGGGCCAACGTCCTGACTTTC. Full variable domain (outside the CDR3, taken from reference TRBV28 and TRBJ2-6): DVKVTQSSRYLVKRTGEKVFLECVQDMDHENMFWYRQDPGLGLRLIYFSYDVKMKEKGDIPEGYSVSREKKERFSLILESASTNQTSMYLCASERSGANVLTFGAGSRLTVL.

In its sample, this clonotype was seen a few times. This sequence joins TRBV9 and TRBJ1-6, with D hard to call. V lost 5 bases to trimming and J lost 8 bases, with 23 bases between them. This CDR3 spans 17 amino acids. Germline lookup yields CDR1 SGDLS and CDR2 YYNGEE. The CDR3 spells CASRGSSPRTEDSPLHF. The CDR3 DNA sequence: TGTGCCAGCAGGGGATCCAGCCCTCGGACCGAAGATTCACCCCTCCACTTT.

The chain couples TRBV7-9 to TRBJ1-6; no clear D. CDR3 size: 15 residues. Between the trimmed V and J ends, which lost 4 bases and 11 bases, there was a span of 18 bases. Germline CDR1 SEHNR, CDR2 FQNEAQ (reference sequence). CDR3 amino acids: CASSSLNYGFTPLHF. The CDR3 DNA is TGTGCCAGCAGCTCCTTGAATTATGGTTTTACACCCCTCCACTTT.

The chain uses TRBV7-6 and TRBJ2-2, with a weak D call TRBD1 (6 bases). V lost 2 bases to trimming and J lost 5 bases, with 15 bases between them. The germline V gene has CDR1 SGHVS and CDR2 FNYEAQ. CDR3 size: 16 residues. The CDR3 nucleotides are TGTGCCAGCAGCTTATTAGACCCAGGGGAGACCGGGGAGCTGTTTTTT. It encodes CASSLLDPGETGELFF.

V is TRBV6-1 and J is TRBJ1-2; D remains unclear. Germline loops: CDR1 MNHNS, CDR2 SASEGT. The CDR3 is 14 amino acids. V was shortened by 6 bases and J by 6 bases, with 17 bases between the two germline ends. CDR3 bases: TGTGCCAGCAGCCCAGATTCTTGGAACAATGGCTACACCTTC. This translates into CASSPDSWNNGYTF.

The chain uses TRBV6-5 and TRBJ2-7, with a tentative D call TRBD2 (5 bases). Germline V gene sequence: CDR1 MNHEY, CDR2 SVGAGI. V lost 4 bases and J lost 6, with 10 bases in between. This CDR3 region has 12 residues. Here the CDR3 DNA reads TGTGCCAGCAGTTCGTTAGGGAGCGAGCAGTACTTC. As protein: CASSSLGSEQYF.

The rearrangement joins TRBV20-1 to TRBJ2-7, with D tentatively TRBD1 (5 bases). This CDR3 is 12 amino acids long. CDR1 is DFQATT, CDR2 SNEGSKA, per germline (reference sequence). Trimming stripped 3 bases from V and 7 bases from J, with 13 bases between. The CDR3 nucleotides are TGCAGTGCTAGGCGTTCAGGGCGAGAGCAGTACTTC. Translation gives CSARRSGREQYF.

J is TRBJ1-1 and V is TRBV3-1; D remains ambiguous. The CDR3 runs 14 residues. V was shortened by 5 bases and J by 0 bases, with 10 bases between the two germline ends. CDR1 is LGHDT and CDR2 is YNNKEL in the germline V gene (reference sequence). The DNA for the CDR3 is TGTGCCAGCAGCAGCCTAGCGGTGAACACTGAAGCTTTCTTT. Translating gives CASSSLAVNTEAFF.

The chain joins TRBV12-3 or TRBV12-4 to TRBJ1-5; TRBD1 matches at 8 bases. With V trimmed by 6 bases and J by 9 bases, 10 bases remained unmatched. The CDR3 loop spans 14 amino acids. This CDR3 reads CASRPRGPESPQHF. The CDR3 DNA reads TGTGCCAGCAGGCCCAGGGGGCCGGAGTCGCCCCAGCATTTT.

A remark on this clonotype: Mismatch with germline at one junction end may stem from a read error. The rearrangement links TRBV7-2 to TRBJ2-3; 10 positions agree with TRBD1. The CDR3 totals 16 residues. Germline loops: CDR1 SGHTA, CDR2 FQGNSA. CDR3 nucleotide sequence: TGTGCCGGCAGCCTTACGGGGACAGGGGTCACAGATACGCAGTATTTT. Its protein product is CAGSLTGTGVTDTQYF.